The clone carrying this T cell receptor (beta chain) was seen more than once but under ten times. What it recognizes is unknown. The sample comes from a study of T-cell memory formation after mild COVID-19. On the study more broadly: TCR clustering was largely donor specific. Study-level points and caveats: Cross-reactive memory apparently joined, as some responding clones appeared in pre-infection memory. Of the contracting clones, CD4+ ones lay mainly in CM and EM, and CD8+ ones in EMRA.

5'RACE primed at constant segments yielded TCR alpha and TCR beta cDNA libraries bearing sample barcodes and UMIs. Via MiXCR, TCRdb re-called the 5' RACE reads, giving one row per CDR3 protein. The sample gives over 500,000 distinct CDR3 sequences, 15% to 20% of which show up once; approximately 8.1% is in the top ten. Trimming cost V 3 bases and J 4 bases; bases outside gene matches: 8. This CDR3 is 17 amino acids long. From germline, CDR1 is KGHSH and CDR2 LQKENI. This chain connects TRBV18 to TRBJ2-2; 10 bases match TRBD1. Material: PBMCs or a T cell subset sorted from them (not recorded which). This sequence was found in an adult woman who had mild COVID-19 (a few samples of this study predate the infection). Cell type and time point are not known. The CDR3 bases are TGTGCCAGCTCACCGTTGGGACAGGGGAGCCTCACCGGGGAGCTGTTTTTT. It is translated as CASSPLGQGSLTGELFF.